This TCR beta chain originates from a study of blood T cells in healthy people across ages. For the second PCR, which ran for roughly 6 to 12 cycles, a sample-barcoded 5' primer and a J-beta primer mix were used. TCRdb analysed the 5' RACE reads with MiXCR anew, one entry per CDR3 protein. This sample yields some 760,000 distinct CDR3 sequences, of which roughly 25% are seen a single time; more than 3% belongs to the top ten. The germline gives CDR1 LNHNV, CDR2 YYDKDF (reference sequence). The ends were cut back, 8 bases at V and 7 bases at J, with 12 bases in the middle. This CDR3 contains 11 residues. These data were likewise used in another study, on T cells of mothers and their children.

The clonotype was recovered from a boy aged 5-17 years in good health. The sample comprised blood. V and J are TRBV15 and TRBJ2-7; TRBD2 is a possible D gene (6 bases). The CDR3 nucleotides read TGTGCCACCGTGGAGGGCCGGGAGCAGTACTTC. This sequence encodes CATVEGREQYF.